This TCR beta chain was documented in a study of OX40 agonist ivuxolimab in advanced cancers. In the study overall: Intravenous ivuxolimab at 0.01 to 10 mg/kg was given to patients every 2 weeks.

The J segment lost 4 bases and the V segment lost 3 bases, leaving 4 bases of the junction unmatched. CDR1 and CDR2 from the germline V gene are SNHLY and FYNNEI. This CDR3 spans 15 amino acids. The repertoire was sequenced with immunoSEQ multiplex PCR; TCRdb's copy has only in-frame clones and lacks some. The data hold roughly 60,000 clones, with about 91% observed a single time. This sequence joins TRBV2 and TRBJ2-3, with 10 bases aligning to TRBD2. This receptor was identified in an adult with an advanced solid tumor such as melanoma, head and neck, liver or kidney cancer. Sequenced material: CD4+ or CD8+ T cells sorted from blood, taken in a trial of the OX40 agonist ivuxolimab. CDR3 nucleotides: TGTGCCAGCAGTGACGAGCGGGAGGGGCCAGATACGCAGTATTTT. Its protein product is CASSDEREGPDTQYF.